This section outlines one TCR beta chain sequence together with its context. Its antigen is still unknown. This sample was included in a study of cytomegalovirus exposure and HLA in healthy donors. Study-wide context: The use of the same platform for the 120 validation repertoires and the roughly 630 first-cohort repertoires was reported by a later analysis. Study-wide points: Subsequent analysis showed first-cohort TCR clusters tending to co-occur in some 120 validation repertoires. Across donors, most TCRs were seen rarely, yet some public ones were widespread. Specificity for CMV antigens was confirmed in vitro for a few of the CMV-associated chains.

The method was immunoSEQ multiplex PCR; TCRdb's version includes in-frame clones alone and lacks a portion of them. The profile shows fewer than 200,000 clones, approximately 96% of them singletons. CDR1 and CDR2 (germline): ENHRY, SYGVKD. V dropped 8 bases and J dropped 2 bases, with 9 bases sitting between them. The CDR3 is 12 residues long. The sample consisted of PBMCs. The chain employs TRBV10-3 and TRBJ1-2; D possibly corresponds to TRBD1 (6 bases). This TCR was recovered from a woman between 18 and 29 years old in good health and CMV-seronegative. The CDR3 DNA follows: TGTGCCATCTCGGACAGAAACTATGGCTACACCTTC. Its translation: CAISDRNYGYTF.